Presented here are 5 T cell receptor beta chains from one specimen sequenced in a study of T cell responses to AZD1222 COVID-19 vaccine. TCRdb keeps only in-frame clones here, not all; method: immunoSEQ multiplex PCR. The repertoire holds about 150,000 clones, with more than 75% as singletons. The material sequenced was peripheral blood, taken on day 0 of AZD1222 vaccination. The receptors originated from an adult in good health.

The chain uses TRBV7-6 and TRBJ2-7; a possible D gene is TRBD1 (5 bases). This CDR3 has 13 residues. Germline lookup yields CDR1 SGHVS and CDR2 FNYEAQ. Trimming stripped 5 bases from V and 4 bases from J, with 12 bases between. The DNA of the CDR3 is TGTGCCAGCAGCCCGCGTCCAGGGTACGAGCAGTACTTC. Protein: CASSPRPGYEQYF.

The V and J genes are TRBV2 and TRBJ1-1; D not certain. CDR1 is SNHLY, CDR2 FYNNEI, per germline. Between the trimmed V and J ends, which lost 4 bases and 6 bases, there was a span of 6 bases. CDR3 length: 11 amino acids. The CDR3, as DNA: TGTGCCAGCAGTGGAGGTCCTGAAGCTTTCTTT. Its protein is CASSGGPEAFF.

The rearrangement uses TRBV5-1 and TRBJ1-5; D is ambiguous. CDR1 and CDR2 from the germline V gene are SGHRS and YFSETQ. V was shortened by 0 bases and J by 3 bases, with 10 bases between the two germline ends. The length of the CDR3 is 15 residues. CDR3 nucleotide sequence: TGCGCCAGCAGCTTGGCCGGGGAGGACAATCAGCCCCAGCATTTT. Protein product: CASSLAGEDNQPQHF.

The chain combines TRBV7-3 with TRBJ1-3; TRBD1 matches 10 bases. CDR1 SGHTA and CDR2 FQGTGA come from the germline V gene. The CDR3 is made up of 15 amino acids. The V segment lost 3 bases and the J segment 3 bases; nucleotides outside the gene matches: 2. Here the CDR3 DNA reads TGTGCCAGCAGCTTGGGGACAGGGGATGGAAACACCATATATTTT. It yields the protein CASSLGTGDGNTIYF.

CDR3 sequence: CASSYNTRLAGYTF. The CDR3 DNA follows: TGTGCCAGCAGTTACAACACCCGACTGGCAGGCTACACCTTC. The V and J genes are TRBV6-2 or TRBV6-3 and TRBJ1-2, with D unresolved. The CDR3 covers 14 residues. The germline gives CDR1 MNHEY, CDR2 SVGEGT. Trimming left V 2 bases short and J 8 bases short, with 15 bases between.